This T cell receptor beta chain was identified during a study of cytomegalovirus exposure and HLA in healthy donors. PCR used 60 Vbeta primers and 13 Jbeta primers. Profiling relied on immunoSEQ multiplex PCR, and the TCRdb table lists in-frame clones only, not all of them. This sample has more than 95,000 clones, with around 77% found just once. Germline trimming cut 4 bases from V and 5 bases from J; bases unmatched to any gene: 10. The CDR3 is made up of 15 amino acids. Germline V gene lookup returns CDR1 MGHRA and CDR2 YSYEKL. This rearrangement joins TRBV4-1 to TRBJ1-2; 7 bases are shared with TRBD1. This sequence was found in a woman aged 40 to 50 in good health and CMV-seropositive. Sequencing was performed on PBMCs. The CDR3 nucleotides read TGCGCCAGCAGCCGACCGGGACAGCAGCTATATGGCTACACCTTC. Protein sequence: CASSRPGQQLYGYTF.